This T cell receptor beta chain comes out of a study of cytomegalovirus exposure and HLA in healthy donors. The donors gave bone marrow, and they were healthy. As for this clone: The target antigen is unknown.

Germline-derived CDR1 and CDR2 are SGHRS and YFSETQ. CDR3 size: 17 residues. V dropped 3 bases and J dropped 2; count of bases not matched to a gene: 4. Study results and limitations: Some TCR beta chains (roughly 160 of them) were listed as cytomegalovirus-associated. By HLA locus, TCR association rates varied in a later analysis, with DRB1 showing the most and HLA-C the fewest.

PCR employed 60 Vbeta and 13 Jbeta primers. Clones were read by immunoSEQ multiplex PCR, and TCRdb kept only the in-frame ones, dropping some. Of around 80,000 clones detected, around three quarters appear once; the ten largest clones hold around 4.3%. The V call is TRBV5-1, the J call TRBJ2-5, with TRBD2 matching over 16 bases. The source material was PBMCs. The source of this sequence is a man between 35 and 55 years old in good health and CMV-seronegative. CDR3 DNA: TGCGCCAGCAGCTCGGGACTAGCGGGAGGGCCACAAGAGACCCAGTACTTC. Translated: CASSSGLAGGPQETQYF.